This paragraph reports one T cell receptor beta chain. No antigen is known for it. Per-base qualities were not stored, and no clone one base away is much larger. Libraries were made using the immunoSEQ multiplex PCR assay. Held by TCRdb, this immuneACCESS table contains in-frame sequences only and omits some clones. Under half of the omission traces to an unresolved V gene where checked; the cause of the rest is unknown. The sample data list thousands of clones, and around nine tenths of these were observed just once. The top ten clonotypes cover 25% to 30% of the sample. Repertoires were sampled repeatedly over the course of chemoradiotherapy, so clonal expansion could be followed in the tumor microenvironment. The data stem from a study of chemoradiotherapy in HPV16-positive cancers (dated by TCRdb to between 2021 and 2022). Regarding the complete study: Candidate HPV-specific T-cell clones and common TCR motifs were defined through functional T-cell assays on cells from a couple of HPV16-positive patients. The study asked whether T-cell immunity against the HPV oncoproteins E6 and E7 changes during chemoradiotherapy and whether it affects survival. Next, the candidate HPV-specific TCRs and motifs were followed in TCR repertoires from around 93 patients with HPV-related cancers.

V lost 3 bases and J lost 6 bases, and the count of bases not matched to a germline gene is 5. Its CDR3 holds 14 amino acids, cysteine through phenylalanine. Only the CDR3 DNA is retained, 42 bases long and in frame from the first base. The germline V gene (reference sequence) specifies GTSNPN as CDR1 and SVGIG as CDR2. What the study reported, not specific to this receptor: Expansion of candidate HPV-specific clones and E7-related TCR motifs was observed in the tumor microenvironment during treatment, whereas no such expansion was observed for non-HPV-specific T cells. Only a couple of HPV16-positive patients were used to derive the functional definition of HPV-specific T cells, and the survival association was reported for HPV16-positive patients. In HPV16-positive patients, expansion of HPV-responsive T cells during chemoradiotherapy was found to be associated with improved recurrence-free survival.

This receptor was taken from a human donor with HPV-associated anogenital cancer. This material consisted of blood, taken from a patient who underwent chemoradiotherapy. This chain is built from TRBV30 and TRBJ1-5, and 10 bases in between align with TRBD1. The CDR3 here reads CAWSGTGDGQPQHF. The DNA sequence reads TGTGCCTGGAGCGGGACAGGGGATGGTCAGCCCCAGCATTTT.